The present TCR beta chain was sequenced within a study of blood T cells in healthy people across ages. Researchers report isolating at least 6.5 million PBMCs per sample. The CDR3 runs to 16 residues. Germline loops: CDR1 SEHNR, CDR2 FQNEAQ (reference sequence). V was pared by 6 bases and J by 1 base, with 8 bases of the junction left unmatched. Study observations and caveats: Naive CD4+ cell counts and diversity both ran higher in long-lived than in aged donors. Naive T cell percentage showed a strong correlation with the diversity of TCR beta.

A note on this clonotype: Its antigen is still unknown.

A second PCR, run for 7 to 11 cycles, used a sample-barcoded 5' primer plus a J-beta primer mix. TCRdb analysed the 5' RACE reads with MiXCR anew, one entry per CDR3 protein. The sample records approximately 1.5 million distinct CDR3 sequences, about 31% being singletons. The sequenced material came from blood. The gene calls are TRBV7-9 and TRBJ2-2, with TRBD1 matching over 7 bases. The TCR originated in a woman aged 25 to 39 in good health. The CDR3 bases are TGTGCCAGCAGTCTCAGGTGGACAGGGAACACCGGGGAGCTGTTTTTT. Protein sequence: CASSLRWTGNTGELFF.